The rows below give T cell receptor beta chains drawn from one sample of a study of PD-1 blockade in classical Hodgkin lymphoma. Clones were read by immunoSEQ multiplex PCR, and TCRdb kept only the in-frame ones, dropping some. The sample records roughly 35,000 clones, just over 85% being singletons. The starting material was peripheral blood mononuclear cells (PBMCs), obtained before the second cycle of nivolumab. These receptors all come from a human donor with classical Hodgkin lymphoma. CDR3s include the opening cysteine and the closing phenylalanine or tryptophan. D genes are given only for firm matches. Size is stated for part of the rows, as once, few or many counts, or as a class when the clone is expanded.

TRBJ2-1	TRBD1	TRBV27	NA	16	TGTGCCAGCAGTGAAAGGGGGCGAACCTCCTACAATGAGCAGTTCTTC	CASSERGRTSYNEQFF
TRBJ1-1	TRBD1	TRBV29-1	NA	11	TGCAGCGTTGCAGGGGGTGATAGGGCTTTCTTT	CSVAGGDRAFF
TRBJ1-1	NA	TRBV7-2	NA	14	TGTGCCAGCAGCTTAATCTGGGGATGGTCCGAAGCTTTCTTT	CASSLIWGWSEAFF
TRBJ2-1	NA	TRBV11-2	once	11	TGTGCCAGCAGCTTAAGCATTAAGCAGTTCTTC	CASSLSIKQFF
TRBJ2-5	TRBD2	TRBV12-5	NA	16	TGTGCTAGTGGTTTCGCCGCGGGAGAGTTCCAAGAGACCCAGTACTTC	CASGFAAGEFQETQYF
TRBJ2-7	TRBD1	TRBV10-3	once	14	TGTGCCATCAGCAAGGGACAGGGGGCCTACGAGCAGTACTTC	CAISKGQGAYEQYF
TRBJ2-6	NA	TRBV7-9	NA	13	TGTGCCAGCGACTTGCCTGGGGCCAACGTCCTGACTTTC	CASDLPGANVLTF
TRBJ2-1	TRBD2	TRBV7-3	NA	14	TGTGCCAGCAGCTTTAGCGGGAGGGCGGATGAGCAGTTCTTC	CASSFSGRADEQFF
TRBJ2-3	TRBD2	TRBV19	NA	14	TGTGCCAGTAGTGGGGGGGTCGGGTCAGATACGCAGTATTTT	CASSGGVGSDTQYF
TRBJ2-5	NA	TRBV6-5	few	14	TGTGCCAGCAGTTACGTGGGGGCTCTGGAGACCCAGTACTTC	CASSYVGALETQYF
TRBJ2-1	NA	TRBV27	NA	12	TGTGCCACCTACAGGACACGCAATGAGCAGTTCTTC	CATYRTRNEQFF
TRBJ2-1	NA	TRBV19	few	12	TGTGCCAGTAGTATTTCTTTGGATGAGCAGTTCTTC	CASSISLDEQFF
TRBJ1-4	NA	TRBV4-1	NA	14	TGCGCCAGCAGCCAAATCCACTTTAATGAAAAACTGTTTTTT	CASSQIHFNEKLFF
TRBJ2-7	NA	TRBV7-8	NA	13	TGTGCCAGCAGCTCCGACGGTGCCTACGAGCAGTACTTC	CASSSDGAYEQYF
TRBJ2-7	TRBD1	TRBV27	NA	15	TGTGCCAGCCGCGAGGACAGGAGGATTCCCTACGAGCAGTACTTC	CASREDRRIPYEQYF
TRBJ2-2	TRBD2	TRBV10-3	NA	17	TGTGCCATCAGTGCCCCTCTAGCGGGAGGGGGTTCCGGGGAGCTGTTTTTT	CAISAPLAGGGSGELFF
TRBJ2-1	TRBD2	TRBV25-1	NA	15	TGTGCCAGCAGTGAAAGTAAGGGAGGGCCCGGTGAGCAGTTCTTC	CASSESKGGPGEQFF